Following are 27 T cell receptor beta chains from one sample sequenced in a study of blood T cell repertoires in COVID-19. TCRdb's table, derived via immunoSEQ multiplex PCR, lists solely in-frame clones and lacks some. The sample holds fewer than 250,000 clones; roughly 82% are singletons and the top ten take roughly 4.7%. The material sequenced was peripheral blood. Receptor source: a woman aged 70-85 years with acute or convalescent COVID-19.

The J gene is TRBJ2-7, the V gene TRBV3-1 (or the pseudogene TRBV3-2), with a tentative D call TRBD2 (6 bases). This CDR3 region has 16 residues. Trimming left V 1 base short and J 0 bases short, with 13 bases between. CDR1 and CDR2 (germline): LGHDT, YNNKEL (reference sequence). CDR3 in amino acids: CASSQGLGLSSYEQYF. CDR3 DNA: TGTGCCAGCAGCCAAGGACTAGGCCTCAGCTCCTACGAGCAGTACTTC.

The chain uses TRBV7-2 and TRBJ1-6; 7 nucleotides agree with TRBD1. Germline CDR1 SGHTA, CDR2 FQGNSA. The CDR3 contains 19 residues. J gave up 0 bases and V 5 bases, and 13 bases lay outside the gene matches. The CDR3 spells CASSLWTGALSSYNSPLHF. CDR3 DNA sequence: TGTGCCAGCAGCCTATGGACAGGTGCTCTCAGCTCCTATAATTCACCCCTCCACTTT.

This clone appeared once. This rearrangement joins TRBV7-8 to TRBJ1-5; a possible D gene is TRBD1 (5 bases). This CDR3 spans 15 amino acids. From germline, CDR1 is SGHVS and CDR2 FQNEAQ. V lost 3 bases to trimming and J lost 4 bases, with 13 bases between them. The CDR3 coding sequence is TGTGCCAGCAGCTTTTCTGCCAGGGAAAATCAGCCCCAGCATTTT. The encoded protein is CASSFSARENQPQHF. The variable domain in full, with the rest retrieved from reference TRBV7-8 and TRBJ1-5, is GAGVSQSPRYKVAKRGQDVALRCDPISGHVSLFWYQQALGQGPEFLTYFQNEAQLDKSGLPSDRFFAERPEGSVSTLKIQRTQQEDSAVYLCASSFSARENQPQHFGDGTRLSIL.

The gene calls are TRBV4-3 and TRBJ2-5; maybe TRBD1 (5 bases). The CDR3 has 16 amino acids. Germline-derived CDR1 and CDR2 are LGHNA and YSLEER. The germline V and J ends were trimmed by 1 base and 4 bases, with 16 bases remaining between them. CDR3 in amino acids: CASSQVWQMQGETQYF. The CDR3 region has the DNA TGCGCCAGCAGCCAAGTGTGGCAAATGCAGGGAGAGACCCAGTACTTC.

The chain uses TRBV2 and TRBJ2-1; 10 bases align to TRBD2. Per the germline V gene, CDR1 is SNHLY and CDR2 is FYNNEI. This CDR3 has 15 residues. Unmatched junction bases numbered 7, after V lost 6 bases and J lost 5 bases. The CDR3 DNA reads as TGTGCCAGCAGATCTTCTAGCGGGGGTCACAATGAGCAGTTCTTC. Encoded protein: CASRSSSGGHNEQFF.

The chain employs TRBV4-2 and TRBJ1-2, with 11 bases aligning to TRBD1. Germline V gives CDR1 LGHNA, CDR2 YNFKEQ. Trimming cost V 0 bases and J 7 bases; bases outside gene matches: 13. CDR3 size: 18 residues. CDR3 protein: CASSQDLPRTGGVRGYTF. The DNA of the CDR3 is TGTGCCAGCAGCCAAGATCTACCCAGGACAGGGGGCGTGCGTGGCTACACCTTC.

The gene calls are TRBV6-5 and TRBJ2-7; 13 bases match TRBD2. The CDR3 is made up of 15 amino acids. Germline V gene lookup returns CDR1 MNHEY and CDR2 SVGAGI. The ends lost 6 bases at V and 6 bases at J; junction bases unmatched: 8. The CDR3 nucleotides are TGTGCCAGCAGCTACCAAGGACTAGCGGGGGTCGAGCAGTACTTC. Encoded protein: CASSYQGLAGVEQYF.

The chain has TRBV19 and TRBJ2-3; 9 nucleotides agree with TRBD1. CDR1 is LNHDA, CDR2 SQIVND, per germline (reference sequence). This CDR3 is built from 17 residues. J lost 5 bases, V lost 3 bases, and 12 bases had no gene match. For the CDR3, the DNA is TGTGCCAGTAGTATGGTGGCCGGGACAGGGTATGGAGATACGCAGTATTTT. Its translation: CASSMVAGTGYGDTQYF.

V gene TRBV5-1 combines with J gene TRBJ2-5; 8 bases line up with TRBD1. With 4 bases clipped from V and 2 bases from J, the junction kept 13 bases outside the gene matches. The CDR3 extends over 17 amino acids. CDR1 SGHRS and CDR2 YFSETQ come from the germline V gene. The CDR3 spells CASSLSYGQGLQETQYF. Written as DNA, the CDR3 is TGCGCCAGCAGCCTATCGTATGGACAGGGCCTTCAAGAGACCCAGTACTTC.

The J gene is TRBJ2-1, the V gene TRBV24-1, with TRBD2 matching over 8 bases. The CDR3 has 19 amino acids. CDR1 and CDR2 from the germline V gene are KGHDR and SFDVKD. J gave up 8 bases and V 3 bases, and 20 bases lay outside the gene matches. The CDR3 loop reads CATSDAQGLLRGEKDEQFF. The CDR3 DNA follows: TGTGCCACCAGTGATGCCCAGGGGCTTTTGCGGGGGGAGAAGGATGAGCAGTTCTTC.

This sequence joins TRBV3-1 (or the pseudogene TRBV3-2) and TRBJ1-1; D is possibly TRBD1 (5 bases). The germline gives CDR1 LGHDT, CDR2 YNNKEL (reference sequence). The CDR3 extends over 16 amino acids. V was shortened by 4 bases and J by 1 base, with 16 bases between the two germline ends. CDR3: CASSRGDGVKNTEAFF. The CDR3 bases are TGTGCCAGCAGCCGGGGGGACGGGGTAAAGAACACTGAAGCTTTCTTT.

CDR3 sequence: CASSLGRFPTNQPQHF. The CDR3 DNA is TGTGCCAGCAGCTTAGGTCGGTTCCCCACTAATCAGCCCCAGCATTTT. The rearrangement uses TRBV7-2 and TRBJ1-5; the D is unclear. V was cut by 1 base and J by 4 bases, with 14 bases left in between. The CDR3 totals 16 residues. CDR1 is SGHTA and CDR2 is FQGNSA in the germline V gene.

This clone was picked up a small number of times. This sequence joins TRBV5-7 and TRBJ1-5; tentatively, D is TRBD1 (6 bases). TRBV5-7 is an ORF; its function is uncertain. CDR3 length: 15 amino acids. V lost 4 bases, J lost 5 bases, and 16 bases lay in between. The DNA of the CDR3 is TGTGCCAGCAGCCCCAGTGGGGAGGGGGATCAGCCCCAGCATTTT. Residues: CASSPSGEGDQPQHF.

The chain employs TRBV19 and TRBJ1-5; the D gene is possibly TRBD1 (6 bases). The CDR3 length is 16 residues. Germline V gene lookup returns CDR1 LNHDA and CDR2 SQIVND (reference sequence). V was cut by 3 bases and J by 9 bases, with 21 bases left in between. DNA for the CDR3: TGTGCCAGTAGTATCTCCAGGGGTTATACACCTCTGCCCCAGCATTTT. It specifies CASSISRGYTPLPQHF.

The chain joins TRBV5-6 to TRBJ2-5, with TRBD1 as a possible D gene (5 bases). The CDR3 is made up of 13 amino acids. Germline-derived CDR1 and CDR2 are SGHDT and YYEEEE. V was cut by 4 bases and J by 1 base, with 8 bases left in between. CDR3 sequence: CASSRGIQETQYF. CDR3 sequence (DNA): TGTGCCAGCAGCAGGGGAATCCAAGAGACCCAGTACTTC.

The V gene is TRBV28, the J gene TRBJ2-7; 10 nucleotides line up with TRBD2. Germline assignment: CDR1 MDHEN and CDR2 SYDVKM. V shed 2 bases, J shed 1 base, and the junction held 5 bases outside the gene matches. The CDR3 extends over 16 amino acids. The CDR3 DNA sequence: TGTGCCAGCAGTTTACCACTAGCGGGGTTATCCTACGAGCAGTACTTC. Protein: CASSLPLAGLSYEQYF.

In DNA form, the CDR3 reads TGTGCCAGCAGTTCCGGGACTAGCGGGGCGCAAGAGACCCAGTACTTC. This encodes CASSSGTSGAQETQYF. The chain is built from TRBV6-2 or TRBV6-3 and TRBJ2-5, with TRBD2 matching 13 bases. V trimming: 4 bases; J trimming: 2 bases; junction bases outside the gene matches: 4. CDR1 MNHEY and CDR2 SVGEGT come from the germline V gene. The CDR3 has 16 amino acids.

This chain links TRBV6-6 with TRBJ1-5; 8 bases are shared with TRBD1. The ends lost 6 bases at V and 2 bases at J; junction bases unmatched: 3. Germline V lookup: CDR1 MNHNY, CDR2 SVGAGI (reference sequence). The CDR3 is made up of 14 amino acids. The DNA of the CDR3 is TGTGCCAGCAGGCCAGGGGGCGGCAATCAGCCCCAGCATTTT. As protein: CASRPGGGNQPQHF.

J is TRBJ1-6 and V is TRBV5-1; 9 positions match TRBD1. Germline V gives CDR1 SGHRS, CDR2 YFSETQ. V trimming: 0 bases; J trimming: 8 bases; junction bases outside the gene matches: 3. This CDR3 has 15 residues. CDR3 nucleotide sequence: TGCGCCAGCAGCTTGGAGGGACAGGGCTATTCACCCCTCCACTTT. As protein: CASSLEGQGYSPLHF.

V and J are TRBV9 and TRBJ1-1, with 9 positions matching TRBD1. With 0 bases clipped from V and 7 bases from J, the junction kept 10 bases outside the gene matches. Germline-derived CDR1 and CDR2 are SGDLS and YYNGEE. CDR3 length: 16 residues. CDR3 DNA: TGTGCCAGCAGCGTAGGGGGGACAGGGATCAGGAGTGAAGCTTTCTTT. This gives the protein CASSVGGTGIRSEAFF.

The chain joins TRBV4-2 to TRBJ1-1; TRBD1 matches 9 bases. J was trimmed by 4 bases and V by 1 base; bases with no gene match: 4. Germline-derived CDR1 and CDR2 are LGHNA and YNFKEQ. The CDR3 extends over 15 amino acids. This CDR3 is CASSQGTGVGTEAFF. CDR3 DNA sequence: TGTGCCAGCAGCCAAGGGACAGGGGTTGGCACTGAAGCTTTCTTT.

Notes on this clone: Other DNA sequences in this specimen translate into the identical CDR3. The chain links TRBV28 to TRBJ2-7; D may be TRBD1 (5 bases). This CDR3 contains 11 residues. The germline V gene encodes CDR1 MDHEN and CDR2 SYDVKM. V lost 7 bases to trimming and J lost 4 bases, with 8 bases between them. The CDR3 DNA reads as TGTGCCAGCACTCAGGGATACGAGCAGTACTTC. It translates to CASTQGYEQYF. Together with reference TRBV28 and TRBJ2-7, the CDR3 gives the full variable domain: DVKVTQSSRYLVKRTGEKVFLECVQDMDHENMFWYRQDPGLGLRLIYFSYDVKMKEKGDIPEGYSVSREKKERFSLILESASTNQTSMYLCASTQGYEQYFGPGTRLTVT.

The V gene is TRBV24-1, the J gene TRBJ2-5, with 9 bases aligning to TRBD2. Germline assignment: CDR1 KGHDR and CDR2 SFDVKD. After removal of 5 bases from V and 5 bases from J, the junction contained 8 bases not matched to a gene. The CDR3 is 15 amino acids. Here the CDR3 reads CATSGVAGARETQYF. CDR3 bases: TGTGCCACCAGTGGCGTAGCGGGGGCTCGGGAGACCCAGTACTTC.

This chain joins TRBV7-9 and TRBJ1-5, with D unresolved. With 1 base removed from V and 4 bases from J, the gap between germline ends came to 8 bases. The CDR3 loop spans 14 amino acids. The germline CDR1 and CDR2 sequences are SEHNR and FQNEAQ (reference sequence). CDR3 nucleotide sequence: TGTGCCAGCAGCTTAGATCTCAGAAATCAGCCCCAGCATTTT. Encoded protein: CASSLDLRNQPQHF.

This chain links TRBV24-1 with TRBJ1-2, with TRBD1 as a possible D gene (5 bases). The CDR3 extends over 17 amino acids. The germline CDR1 and CDR2 sequences are KGHDR and SFDVKD. The V end was cut by 4 bases, the J end by 1 base, with 18 bases between. CDR3 bases: TGTGCCACCAGTGACTCAGGGTCCGGTCTGTATAACTATGGCTACACCTTC. As protein: CATSDSGSGLYNYGYTF.

V gene TRBV11-2 combines with J gene TRBJ2-7; possible D gene TRBD2, 6 bases. Between the trimmed V and J ends, which lost 4 bases and 5 bases, there was a span of 12 bases. This CDR3 spans 13 amino acids. Germline V gene data show CDR1 as SGHAT and CDR2 as FQNNGV. The CDR3 spells CASSWLEGDEQYF. The CDR3 bases are TGTGCCAGCAGCTGGCTGGAGGGAGACGAGCAGTACTTC.

The chain employs TRBV29-1 and TRBJ2-2; D may be TRBD1 (5 bases). There are 13 residues in the CDR3. Per germline, CDR1 SQVTM and CDR2 ANQGSEA. Trimming stripped 7 bases from V and 2 bases from J, with 11 bases between. Here the CDR3 reads CSAEGDNTGELFF. The CDR3 DNA sequence: TGCAGCGCGGAAGGGGATAACACCGGGGAGCTGTTTTTT.